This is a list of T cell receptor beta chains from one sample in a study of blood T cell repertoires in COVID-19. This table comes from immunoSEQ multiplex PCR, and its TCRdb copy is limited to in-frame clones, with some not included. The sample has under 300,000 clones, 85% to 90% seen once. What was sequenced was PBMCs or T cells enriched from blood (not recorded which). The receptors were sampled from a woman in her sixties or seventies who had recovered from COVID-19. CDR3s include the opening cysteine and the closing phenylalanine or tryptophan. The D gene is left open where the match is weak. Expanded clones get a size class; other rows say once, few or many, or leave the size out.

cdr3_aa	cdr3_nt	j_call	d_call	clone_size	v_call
CASSPGGPNTEAFF	TGTGCCAGCAGCCCGGGGGGCCCGAACACTGAAGCTTTCTTT	TRBJ1-1	-	-	TRBV7-8
CASSIVGDSFYEQYF	TGTGCCAGTAGTATAGTGGGGGACAGTTTTTACGAGCAGTACTTC	TRBJ2-7	TRBD1	-	TRBV19
CASIPQGISYEQYF	TGTGCCAGCATCCCACAGGGGATCAGCTACGAGCAGTACTTC	TRBJ2-7	TRBD1	once	TRBV28
CASTSTGSYNSPLHF	TGTGCCAGTACCTCGACAGGCTCCTATAATTCACCCCTCCACTTT	TRBJ1-6	-	-	TRBV9
CAIGQPNQPQHF	TGTGCCATCGGACAACCTAATCAGCCCCAGCATTTT	TRBJ1-5	-	-	TRBV10-3
CAGHGGAPGNTIYF	TGTGCCGGGCACGGGGGTGCCCCTGGAAACACCATATATTTT	TRBJ1-3	-	-	TRBV7-9
CATRGTANYGYTF	TGTGCCACCAGAGGGACAGCCAACTATGGCTACACCTTC	TRBJ1-2	TRBD1	many	TRBV25-1
CASTESRVSLGGYTF	TGTGCCAGCACCGAATCCAGGGTGTCCCTTGGTGGCTACACCTTC	TRBJ1-2	-	-	TRBV11-2
CASSMTSFNEQFF	TGTGCCAGCAGCATGACTAGCTTTAATGAGCAGTTCTTC	TRBJ2-1	TRBD2	-	TRBV7-2
CSARQLETQYF	TGCAGTGCTCGACAGTTGGAGACCCAGTACTTC	TRBJ2-5	-	once	TRBV20-1
CAIGTSGTYEQYF	TGTGCCATAGGGACTAGCGGAACCTACGAGCAGTACTTC	TRBJ2-7	TRBD2	-	TRBV10-3
CASRDSGGRETQYF	TGTGCCAGCAGAGACAGCGGGGGTCGAGAGACCCAGTACTTC	TRBJ2-5	TRBD2	-	TRBV28
CAISDQGSSYEQYF	TGTGCCATCAGTGACCAGGGCAGCTCCTACGAGCAGTACTTC	TRBJ2-7	-	-	TRBV10-3
CASSFETGLLRKTQYF	TGTGCCAGCAGCTTCGAGACAGGGCTCCTTAGAAAGACCCAGTACTTC	TRBJ2-5	TRBD1	-	TRBV7-2
CASSQPSRTEVNTEAFF	TGTGCCAGCAGCCAACCATCCCGGACAGAAGTGAACACTGAAGCTTTCTTT	TRBJ1-1	-	-	TRBV4-2
CASSVYRAYEQYF	TGTGCCAGCAGTGTCTACCGGGCCTACGAGCAGTACTTC	TRBJ2-7	-	-	TRBV2
CAGQGETGELFF	TGTGCCGGACAGGGGGAAACCGGGGAGCTGTTTTTT	TRBJ2-2	TRBD1	-	TRBV10-3
CASSESNRGGRKQYF	TGCGCCAGCAGTGAGTCGAATAGGGGTGGGCGCAAGCAGTACTTC	TRBJ2-7	-	-	TRBV10-1
CASSAGRENTEAFF	TGTGCCAGCAGCGCGGGGAGGGAGAACACTGAAGCTTTCTTT	TRBJ1-1	-	-	TRBV7-9
CASSARQFSGNTIYF	TGTGCCAGCAGCGCCCGACAGTTCTCTGGAAACACCATATATTTT	TRBJ1-3	-	-	TRBV13
CASSLVDFYEQYF	TGTGCCAGCAGCTTAGTCGACTTTTACGAGCAGTACTTC	TRBJ2-7	-	few	TRBV7-8
CASRAGTTNIQYF	TGTGCCAGCAGGGCCGGGACTACAAACATTCAGTACTTC	TRBJ2-4	TRBD2	-	TRBV28
CASSRRNDYNEQFF	TGTGCCAGCAGCCGGAGGAATGACTACAATGAGCAGTTCTTC	TRBJ2-1	-	-	TRBV14
CATSEGSSPSTGELFF	TGTGCCACCAGTGAGGGGTCTAGCCCTAGCACCGGGGAGCTGTTTTTT	TRBJ2-2	-	-	TRBV24-1
CASSQYEQYF	TGTGCCAGCAGCCAATACGAGCAGTACTTC	TRBJ2-7	-	-	TRBV6-5
CASSQPQGWEQYF	TGCGCCAGCAGCCAACCACAGGGGTGGGAGCAGTACTTC	TRBJ2-7	TRBD1	-	TRBV4-1
CASSFTGQDINNSPLHF	TGTGCCAGCAGTTTCACCGGACAGGATATCAATAATTCACCCCTCCACTTT	TRBJ1-6	TRBD1	-	TRBV28
CAGGSSYNSPLHF	TGTGCCGGGGGGAGCTCCTATAATTCACCCCTCCACTTT	TRBJ1-6	-	-	TRBV2
CAWSAQGQVYGAFF	TGTGCCTGGAGTGCCCAAGGACAGGTCTATGGAGCTTTCTTT	TRBJ1-1	TRBD1	-	TRBV30
CASSRSDSYGYTF	TGTGCCAGCTCACGCTCAGACAGCTATGGCTACACCTTC	TRBJ1-2	-	-	TRBV18
CASSYSRVGSYEQYF	TGTGCCAGCAGTTACTCGCGGGTCGGCTCCTACGAGCAGTACTTC	TRBJ2-7	-	-	TRBV6-5
CASRRDLGNEQFF	TGTGCCAGCAGACGAGACTTGGGCAATGAGCAGTTCTTC	TRBJ2-1	-	-	TRBV12-3/TRBV12-4
CASSSPGEPLNEQYF	TGTGCCAGCAGTTCACCAGGGGAACCTTTAAACGAGCAGTACTTC	TRBJ2-7	-	-	TRBV28
CASSRGGRQVYEQFF	TGTGCCAGCAGCCGGGGGGGCCGTCAAGTTTATGAGCAGTTCTTC	TRBJ2-1	TRBD2	-	TRBV5-6
CASSTYRANEQFF	TGTGCCAGCAGTACTTACCGCGCTAATGAGCAGTTCTTC	TRBJ2-1	-	-	TRBV12-3/TRBV12-4
CASSFGRAYSPLHF	TGTGCCAGCAGCTTCGGCAGGGCATATTCACCCCTCCACTTT	TRBJ1-6	-	-	TRBV7-9